A selection of T cell receptor beta chains follows, all from one sample in a study of blood T cell repertoires in COVID-19. TCRdb's copy holds only in-frame clones and misses some; the assay was immunoSEQ multiplex PCR. The sample has 320,000 or so clones, about 90% seen once. The sequencing sample was made of PBMCs or T cells enriched from blood (not recorded which). Source of these receptors: a woman aged 30 to 39 who had recovered from COVID-19. Both conserved end residues are part of each CDR3. D genes are given only for firm matches. The size of a clone is reported for some rows only, either as once, few or many, or as a class for expanded clones.

J: TRBJ2-1; size: -; D: TRBD2; V: TRBV28; DNA: TGTGCCAGCAGTCTAACGGGGGGGTACAATGAGCAGTTCTTC; CDR3: CASSLTGGYNEQFF
J: TRBJ1-6; size: few; D: TRBD1; V: TRBV5-1; DNA: TGCGCCAGCAGCTTGGAGGGGGACAGGAGTAATAATTCACCCCTCCACTTT; CDR3: CASSLEGDRSNNSPLHF
J: TRBJ1-2; size: -; D: -; V: TRBV19; DNA: TGTGCCAGTACCCTTCTAACCGGGACAACGAAATACACCTTC; CDR3: CASTLLTGTTKYTF
J: TRBJ2-7; size: once; D: TRBD2; V: TRBV6-5; DNA: TGTGCCAGCAGACCCCTAGCGGGGGTATACGAGCAGTACTTC; CDR3: CASRPLAGVYEQYF
J: TRBJ1-6; size: -; D: TRBD1; V: TRBV6-5; DNA: TGTGCCAGCAGTTACTTTCGGGACAGGGATGATTCACCCCTCCACTTT; CDR3: CASSYFRDRDDSPLHF
J: TRBJ2-7; size: -; D: TRBD1; V: TRBV24-1; DNA: TGTGCCACCAGTGAGGGGACAGGGAGGAACGAGCAGTACTTC; CDR3: CATSEGTGRNEQYF
J: TRBJ1-4; size: -; D: -; V: TRBV2; DNA: TGTGCCAGCAGGGCGGTGGGGGCCGCCAATGAAAAACTGTTTTTT; CDR3: CASRAVGAANEKLFF
J: TRBJ2-7; size: -; D: TRBD1; V: TRBV19; DNA: TGTGCCAGTAGTATAGTAGGGGGCGCTGGGACCTACGAGCAGTACTTC; CDR3: CASSIVGGAGTYEQYF
J: TRBJ1-3; size: once; D: -; V: TRBV27; DNA: TGTGCCAGCAGTTATAACCGAGACTCTGGAAACACCATATATTTT; CDR3: CASSYNRDSGNTIYF
J: TRBJ2-1; size: -; D: TRBD2; V: TRBV5-1; DNA: TGCGCCAGCAGCTCGTCTAGCGGGGGGGCCTTCTACAATGAGCAGTTCTTC; CDR3: CASSSSSGGAFYNEQFF
J: TRBJ2-6; size: -; D: TRBD2; V: TRBV28; DNA: TGTGCCAGCAGTTTATTTACGGGGGGGCGCCCTCACTCTGGGGCCAACGTCCTGACTTTC; CDR3: CASSLFTGGRPHSGANVLTF
J: TRBJ1-2; size: -; D: TRBD1; V: TRBV4-3; DNA: TGCGCCAGCAGCCAAAACTGGGGACAGGGGAACTATGGCTACACCTTC; CDR3: CASSQNWGQGNYGYTF
J: TRBJ2-3; size: few; D: TRBD1; V: TRBV9; DNA: TGTGCCAGCAGCGGTGGGGACAGTTGGAGCACAGATACGCAGTATTTT; CDR3: CASSGGDSWSTDTQYF
J: TRBJ2-5; size: -; D: -; V: TRBV30; DNA: TGTGCCTGGAACCTACAGGGCAGGGAGACCCAGTACTTC; CDR3: CAWNLQGRETQYF
J: TRBJ1-5; size: -; D: TRBD1; V: TRBV24-1; DNA: TGTGCCACCAGTGAAGAGGGACAGGGTGATCAGCCCCAGCATTTT; CDR3: CATSEEGQGDQPQHF
J: TRBJ1-1; size: -; D: TRBD1; V: TRBV19; DNA: TGTGCCAGTAGTCCCAAGACAGGGGTGGCCACTGAAGCTTTCTTT; CDR3: CASSPKTGVATEAFF
J: TRBJ2-5; size: -; D: -; V: TRBV7-2; DNA: TGTGCCAGCAGTCTTCAGGGGAAAGAGACCCAGTACTTC; CDR3: CASSLQGKETQYF
J: TRBJ2-3; size: -; D: -; V: TRBV2; DNA: TGTGCCAGCAGTTTACAGGGCGCCAGCACAGATACGCAGTATTTT; CDR3: CASSLQGASTDTQYF
J: TRBJ1-2; size: -; D: TRBD1; V: TRBV6-5; DNA: TGTGCCAGCAGGCCCGGGACAGCTAACTATGGCTACACCTTC; CDR3: CASRPGTANYGYTF
J: TRBJ1-2; size: few; D: -; V: TRBV5-6; DNA: TGTGCCAGCAGCTTGGATCAGGGTGGTAACTATGGCTACACCTTC; CDR3: CASSLDQGGNYGYTF
J: TRBJ1-3; size: -; D: -; V: TRBV19; DNA: TGTGCCAGTGATGGACTCAGGGGAGACTCTGGAAACACCATATATTTT; CDR3: CASDGLRGDSGNTIYF
J: TRBJ1-1; size: -; D: -; V: TRBV5-1; DNA: TGCGCCAGCAGCTCCTGGCCGTCGACAGGAGTGAACACTGAAGCTTTCTTT; CDR3: CASSSWPSTGVNTEAFF
J: TRBJ1-2; size: -; D: TRBD1; V: TRBV28; DNA: TGTGCCAGCAGTTTAGTGGGACAGGACTATGGCTACACCTTC; CDR3: CASSLVGQDYGYTF
J: TRBJ2-7; size: few; D: -; V: TRBV2; DNA: TGTGCCAGCAGGATCGGACTGTCGTCGATCGAGCAGTACTTC; CDR3: CASRIGLSSIEQYF
J: TRBJ2-7; size: -; D: TRBD1; V: TRBV27; DNA: TGTGCCAGCAGCCTCCGGGACAGGGTCTACGAGCAGTACTTC; CDR3: CASSLRDRVYEQYF